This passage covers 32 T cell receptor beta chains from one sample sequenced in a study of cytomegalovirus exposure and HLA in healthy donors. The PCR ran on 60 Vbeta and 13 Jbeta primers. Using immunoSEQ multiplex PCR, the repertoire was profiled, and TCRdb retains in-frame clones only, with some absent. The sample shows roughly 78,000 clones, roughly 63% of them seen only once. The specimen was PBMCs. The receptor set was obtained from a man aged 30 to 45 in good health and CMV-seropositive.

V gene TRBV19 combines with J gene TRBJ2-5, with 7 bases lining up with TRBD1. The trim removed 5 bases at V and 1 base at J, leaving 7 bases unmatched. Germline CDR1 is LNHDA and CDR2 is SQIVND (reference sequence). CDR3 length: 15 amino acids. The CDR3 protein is CASSAGRDSQETQYF. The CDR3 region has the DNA TGTGCCAGTAGTGCGGGCCGGGACAGCCAAGAGACCCAGTACTTC.

CDR3 in amino acids: CASSVGSGGSDEEQFF. DNA of the CDR3: TGTGCCAGCAGCGTAGGGTCCGGCGGGAGCGACGAAGAGCAGTTCTTC. The chain combines TRBV9 with TRBJ2-1, with TRBD2 identical over 7 bases. CDR3 length: 16 amino acids. Germline lookup yields CDR1 SGDLS and CDR2 YYNGEE. V lost 0 bases and J lost 10; bases outside the gene matches: 13.

CDR3 amino acids: CASSPGQGSTGELFF. In DNA, the CDR3 is TGCGCCAGCAGCCCCGGACAGGGGAGCACCGGGGAGCTGTTTTTT. This rearrangement joins TRBV5-1 to TRBJ2-2; 9 nucleotides agree with TRBD1. The CDR3 sequence is 15 residues long. The germline V gene encodes CDR1 SGHRS and CDR2 YFSETQ. Trimming at V came to 4 bases and at J to 4 bases, leaving 5 bases not matched to a gene.

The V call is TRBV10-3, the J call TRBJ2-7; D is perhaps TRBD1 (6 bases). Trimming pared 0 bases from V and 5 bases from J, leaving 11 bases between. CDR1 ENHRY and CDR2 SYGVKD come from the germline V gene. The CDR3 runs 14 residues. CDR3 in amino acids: CAISESNTGNEQYF. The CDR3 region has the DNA TGTGCCATCAGTGAGTCCAATACAGGGAACGAGCAGTACTTC.

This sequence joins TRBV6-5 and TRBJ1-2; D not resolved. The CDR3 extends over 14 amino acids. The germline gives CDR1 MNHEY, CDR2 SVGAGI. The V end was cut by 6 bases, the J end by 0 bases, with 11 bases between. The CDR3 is CASSSDTANYGYTF. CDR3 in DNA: TGTGCCAGCAGCTCCGATACAGCTAACTATGGCTACACCTTC.

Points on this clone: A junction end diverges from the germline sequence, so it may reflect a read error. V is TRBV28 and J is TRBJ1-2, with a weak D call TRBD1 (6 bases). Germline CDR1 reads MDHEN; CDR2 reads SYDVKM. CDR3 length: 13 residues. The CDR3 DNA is TGTGCCAGCAGTTTAGGCAGGGGCTATGACTACACCTTC. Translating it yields CASSLGRGYDYTF.

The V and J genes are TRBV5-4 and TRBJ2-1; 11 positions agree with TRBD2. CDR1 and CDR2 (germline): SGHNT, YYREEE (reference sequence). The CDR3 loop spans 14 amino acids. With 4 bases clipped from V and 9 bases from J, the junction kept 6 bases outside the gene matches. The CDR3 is CASSPTSGRGEQFF. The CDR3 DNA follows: TGTGCCAGCAGCCCTACTAGCGGGAGAGGTGAGCAGTTCTTC.

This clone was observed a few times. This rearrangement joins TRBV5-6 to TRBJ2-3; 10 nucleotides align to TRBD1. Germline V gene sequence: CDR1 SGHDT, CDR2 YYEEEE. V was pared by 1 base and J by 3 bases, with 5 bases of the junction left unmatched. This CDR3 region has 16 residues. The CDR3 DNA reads TGTGCCAGCAGCTTGAAAGGACAGGGGGTAACAGATACGCAGTATTTT. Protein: CASSLKGQGVTDTQYF.

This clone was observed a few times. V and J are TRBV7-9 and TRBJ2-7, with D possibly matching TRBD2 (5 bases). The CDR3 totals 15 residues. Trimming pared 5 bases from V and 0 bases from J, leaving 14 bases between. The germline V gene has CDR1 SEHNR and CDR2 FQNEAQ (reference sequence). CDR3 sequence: CASSQDEGSSYEQYF. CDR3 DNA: TGTGCCAGCAGCCAAGATGAGGGAAGCTCCTACGAGCAGTACTTC.

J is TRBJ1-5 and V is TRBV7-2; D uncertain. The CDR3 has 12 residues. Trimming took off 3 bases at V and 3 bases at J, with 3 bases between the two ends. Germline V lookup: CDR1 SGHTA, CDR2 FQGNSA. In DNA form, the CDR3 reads TGTGCCAGCAGCTTCATCAATCAGCCCCAGCATTTT. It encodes CASSFINQPQHF.

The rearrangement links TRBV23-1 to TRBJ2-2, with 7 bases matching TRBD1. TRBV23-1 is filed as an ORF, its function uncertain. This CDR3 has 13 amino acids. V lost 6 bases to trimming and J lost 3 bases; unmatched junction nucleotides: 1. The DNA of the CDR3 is TGCGCCAGCAGGGGACAGCACACCGGGGAGCTGTTTTTT. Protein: CASRGQHTGELFF.

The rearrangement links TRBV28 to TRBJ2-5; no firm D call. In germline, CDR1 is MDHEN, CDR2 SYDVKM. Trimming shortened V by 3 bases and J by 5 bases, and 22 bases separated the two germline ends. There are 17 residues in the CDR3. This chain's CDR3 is CASSFLPAPSTVETQYF. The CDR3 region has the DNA TGTGCCAGCAGTTTTCTCCCAGCCCCCTCGACTGTGGAGACCCAGTACTTC.

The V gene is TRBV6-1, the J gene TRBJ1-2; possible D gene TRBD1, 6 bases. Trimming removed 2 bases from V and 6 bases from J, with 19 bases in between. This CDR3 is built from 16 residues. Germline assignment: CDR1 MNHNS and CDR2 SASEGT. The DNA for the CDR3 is TGTGCCAGCAGTGAATTAGGGTTGGGACAAGCGGATGGCTACACCTTC. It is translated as CASSELGLGQADGYTF.

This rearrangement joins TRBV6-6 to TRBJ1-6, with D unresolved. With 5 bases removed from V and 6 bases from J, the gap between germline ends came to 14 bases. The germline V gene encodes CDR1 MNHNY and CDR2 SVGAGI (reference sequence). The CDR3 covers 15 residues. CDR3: CASSPKEVLNSPLHF. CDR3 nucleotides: TGTGCCAGCAGTCCCAAGGAGGTTCTTAATTCACCCCTCCACTTT.

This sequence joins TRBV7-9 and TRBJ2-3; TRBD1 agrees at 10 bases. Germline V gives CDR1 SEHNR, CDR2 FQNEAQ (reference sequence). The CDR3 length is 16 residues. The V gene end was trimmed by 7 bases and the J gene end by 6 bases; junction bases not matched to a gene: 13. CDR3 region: CASTPGDRGVSDTQYF. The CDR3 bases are TGTGCCAGCACCCCCGGGGACAGGGGAGTGTCGGATACGCAGTATTTT. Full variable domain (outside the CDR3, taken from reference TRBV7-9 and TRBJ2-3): DTGVSQNPRHKITKRGQNVTFRCDPISEHNRLYWYRQTLGQGPEFLTYFQNEAQLEKSRLLSDRFSAERPKGSFSTLEIQRTEQGDSAMYLCASTPGDRGVSDTQYFGPGTRLTVL.

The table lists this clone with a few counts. In DNA form, the CDR3 reads TGCGCCAGCAGCCGAACCGGGACAGGGGCCTACGAGCAGTACTTC. It codes for CASSRTGTGAYEQYF. The chain recombines TRBV4-1 with TRBJ2-7; TRBD1 matches at 10 bases. The CDR3 covers 15 residues. The germline CDR1 and CDR2 sequences are MGHRA and YSYEKL. After removal of 4 bases from V and 2 bases from J, the junction contained 5 bases not matched to a gene.

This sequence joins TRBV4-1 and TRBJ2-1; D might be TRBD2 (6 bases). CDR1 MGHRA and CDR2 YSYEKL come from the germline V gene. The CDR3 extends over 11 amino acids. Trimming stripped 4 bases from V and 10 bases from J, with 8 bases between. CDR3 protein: CASSLREEQFF. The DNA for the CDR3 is TGCGCCAGCAGCCTACGGGAGGAGCAGTTCTTC.

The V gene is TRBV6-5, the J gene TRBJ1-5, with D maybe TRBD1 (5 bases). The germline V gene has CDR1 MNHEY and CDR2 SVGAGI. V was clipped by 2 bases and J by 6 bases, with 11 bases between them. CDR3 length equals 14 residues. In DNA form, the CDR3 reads TGTGCCAGCAGTTACCCCGACAGCTTTCAGCCCCAGCATTTT. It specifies CASSYPDSFQPQHF.

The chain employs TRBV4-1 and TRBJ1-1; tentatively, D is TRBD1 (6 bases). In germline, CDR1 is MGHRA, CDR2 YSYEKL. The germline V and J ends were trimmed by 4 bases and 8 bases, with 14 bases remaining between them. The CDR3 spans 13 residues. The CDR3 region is CASSLLGGREAFF. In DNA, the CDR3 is TGCGCCAGCAGCCTACTGGGGGGGCGGGAAGCTTTCTTT.

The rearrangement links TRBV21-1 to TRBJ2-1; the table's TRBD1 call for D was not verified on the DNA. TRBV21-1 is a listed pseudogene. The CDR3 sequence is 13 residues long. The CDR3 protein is CASSTTGYNEQFF. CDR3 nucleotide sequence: TGTGCCAGCAGCACGACAGGTTACAATGAGCAGTTCTTC.

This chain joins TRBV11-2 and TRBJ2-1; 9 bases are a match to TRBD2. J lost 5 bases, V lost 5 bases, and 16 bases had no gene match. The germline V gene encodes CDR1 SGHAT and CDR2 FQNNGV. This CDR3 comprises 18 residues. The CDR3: CASSPGSRWAGGHNEQFF. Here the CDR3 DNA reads TGTGCCAGCAGCCCGGGATCTAGATGGGCGGGGGGGCACAATGAGCAGTTCTTC. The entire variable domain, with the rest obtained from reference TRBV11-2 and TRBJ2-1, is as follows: EAGVAQSPRYKIIEKRQSVAFWCNPISGHATLYWYQQILGQGPKLLIQFQNNGVVDDSQLPKDRFSAERLKGVDSTLKIQPAKLEDSAVYLCASSPGSRWAGGHNEQFFGPGTRLTVL.

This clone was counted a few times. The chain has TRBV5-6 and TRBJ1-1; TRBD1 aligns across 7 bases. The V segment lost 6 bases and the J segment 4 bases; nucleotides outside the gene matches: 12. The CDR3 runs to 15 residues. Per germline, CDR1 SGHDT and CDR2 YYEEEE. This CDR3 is CASTSGAGGSTEAFF. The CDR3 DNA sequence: TGTGCCAGCACCTCGGGGGCAGGGGGGAGCACTGAAGCTTTCTTT.

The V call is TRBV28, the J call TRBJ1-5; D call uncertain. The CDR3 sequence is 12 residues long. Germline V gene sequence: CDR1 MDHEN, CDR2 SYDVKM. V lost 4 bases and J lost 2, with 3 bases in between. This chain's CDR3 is CASSSGNQPQHF. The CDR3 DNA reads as TGTGCCAGCAGTTCCGGCAATCAGCCCCAGCATTTT.

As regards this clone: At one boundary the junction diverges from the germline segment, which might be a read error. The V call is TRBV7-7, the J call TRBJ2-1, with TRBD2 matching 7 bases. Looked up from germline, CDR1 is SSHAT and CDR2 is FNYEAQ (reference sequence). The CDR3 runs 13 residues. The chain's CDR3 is CASSLGGDSEQFF. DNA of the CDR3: TGTGCTAGCAGCTTGGGAGGGGACTCCGAGCAGTTCTTC.

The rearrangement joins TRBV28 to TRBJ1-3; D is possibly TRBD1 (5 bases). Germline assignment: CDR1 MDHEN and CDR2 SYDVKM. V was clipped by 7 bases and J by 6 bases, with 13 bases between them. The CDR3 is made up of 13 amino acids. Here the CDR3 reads CASIGQGKNTIYF. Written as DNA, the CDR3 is TGTGCCAGCATAGGGCAGGGAAAAAACACCATATATTTT. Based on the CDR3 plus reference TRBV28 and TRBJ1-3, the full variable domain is DVKVTQSSRYLVKRTGEKVFLECVQDMDHENMFWYRQDPGLGLRLIYFSYDVKMKEKGDIPEGYSVSREKKERFSLILESASTNQTSMYLCASIGQGKNTIYFGEGSWLTVV.

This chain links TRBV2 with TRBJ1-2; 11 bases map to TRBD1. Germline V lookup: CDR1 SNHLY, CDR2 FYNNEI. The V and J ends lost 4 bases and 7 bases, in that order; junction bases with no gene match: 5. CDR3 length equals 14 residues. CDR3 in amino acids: CASSGGQGASGYTF. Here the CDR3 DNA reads TGTGCCAGCAGTGGCGGACAGGGGGCATCTGGCTACACCTTC.

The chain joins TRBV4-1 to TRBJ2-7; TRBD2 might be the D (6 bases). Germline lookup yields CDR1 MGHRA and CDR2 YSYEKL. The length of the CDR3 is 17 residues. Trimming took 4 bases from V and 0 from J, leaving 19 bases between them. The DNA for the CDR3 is TGCGCCAGCAGCCCGACCGTACTAGCCCAGAGCTCCTACGAGCAGTACTTC. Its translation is CASSPTVLAQSSYEQYF.

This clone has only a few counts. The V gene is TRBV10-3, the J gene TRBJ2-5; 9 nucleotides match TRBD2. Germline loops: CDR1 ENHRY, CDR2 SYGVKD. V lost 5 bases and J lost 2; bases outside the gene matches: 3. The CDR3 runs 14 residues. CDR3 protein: CAISSSGAQETQYF. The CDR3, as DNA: TGTGCCATCAGTTCTAGCGGGGCTCAAGAGACCCAGTACTTC.

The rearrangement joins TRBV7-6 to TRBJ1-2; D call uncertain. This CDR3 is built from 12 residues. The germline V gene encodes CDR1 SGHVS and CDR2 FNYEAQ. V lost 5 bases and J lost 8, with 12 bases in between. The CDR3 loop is CASSPSGYGYTF. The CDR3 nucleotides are TGTGCCAGCAGCCCATCCGGGTACGGCTACACCTTC.

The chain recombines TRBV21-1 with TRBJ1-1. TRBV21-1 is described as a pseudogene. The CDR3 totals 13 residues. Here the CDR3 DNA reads TGTGCCAGCAGCAAAATGGTGATCCGAGGAGCTTTCTTT. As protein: CASSKMVIRGAFF.

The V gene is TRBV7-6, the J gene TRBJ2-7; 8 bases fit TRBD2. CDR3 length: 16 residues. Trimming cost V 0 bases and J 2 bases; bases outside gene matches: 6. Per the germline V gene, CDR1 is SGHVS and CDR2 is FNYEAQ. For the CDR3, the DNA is TGTGCCAGCAGCTTAGCGGTGGCGGGGGGCGCCTACGAGCAGTACTTC. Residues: CASSLAVAGGAYEQYF.

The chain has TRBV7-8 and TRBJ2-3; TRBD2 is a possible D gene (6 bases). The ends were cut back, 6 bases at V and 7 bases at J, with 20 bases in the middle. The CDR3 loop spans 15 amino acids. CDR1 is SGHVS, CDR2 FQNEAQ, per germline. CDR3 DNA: TGTGCCAGCAGATCCGTGGGGGGTAGTGCAAATACGCAGTATTTT. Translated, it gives CASRSVGGSANTQYF.